These 27 T cell receptor beta chains were sequenced from one sample in a study of OX40 agonist ivuxolimab in advanced cancers. Sequencing used immunoSEQ multiplex PCR; TCRdb keeps in-frame clones, though not all of them. The table includes 8,000 to 9,500 clones, 60% to 80% detected once. The sample was CD4+ or CD8+ T cells sorted from blood, taken in a trial of the OX40 agonist ivuxolimab. The origin of the receptors is an adult with an advanced solid tumor such as melanoma, head and neck, liver or kidney cancer.

This clone was counted between two and nine times. The chain combines TRBV5-1 with TRBJ2-7; D is possibly TRBD2 (5 bases). This CDR3 has 13 amino acids. CDR1 is SGHRS and CDR2 is YFSETQ in the germline V gene. The V and J ends lost 5 bases and 2 bases respectively, with 11 bases between them. The CDR3: CASSFSATYEQYF. In DNA, the CDR3 is TGCGCCAGCAGTTTTAGCGCAACCTACGAGCAGTACTTC.

V usage is TRBV28 and J usage is TRBJ2-7, with D uncertain. CDR3 size: 12 residues. Trimming cost V 5 bases and J 2 bases, with 7 bases left between them. CDR1 and CDR2 (germline): MDHEN, SYDVKM. CDR3 in amino acids: CASSDGPYEQYF. Here the CDR3 DNA reads TGTGCCAGCAGTGACGGACCCTACGAGCAGTACTTC.

The chain is built from TRBV2 and TRBJ1-1, with 7 bases aligning to TRBD1. Trimming took 4 bases from V and 1 from J; bases not matched to a gene: 12. Germline CDR1 reads SNHLY; CDR2 reads FYNNEI. The CDR3 covers 17 residues. CDR3 sequence (DNA): TGTGCCAGCAGTGGAGACCCAGGGGGGAACCCGAACACTGAAGCTTTCTTT. It yields the protein CASSGDPGGNPNTEAFF.

This clone was seen once. The CDR3 DNA reads as TGTGCCAGCAGTCCCGACTGGCCTGAGCAGTTCTTC. The encoded protein is CASSPDWPEQFF. The rearrangement joins TRBV7-2 to TRBJ2-1; D unclear. Trimming pared 6 bases from V and 9 bases from J, leaving 12 bases between. Germline loops: CDR1 SGHTA, CDR2 FQGNSA. This CDR3 is built from 12 residues.

The gene calls are TRBV14 and TRBJ1-1, with D tentatively TRBD1 (5 bases). This CDR3 is built from 13 residues. The germline CDR1 and CDR2 sequences are SGHDN and FVKESK. The V gene lost 3 bases and the J gene lost 6 bases, with 11 bases spanning the gap. This CDR3 reads CASSHQGRPEAFF. CDR3 DNA: TGTGCCAGCAGCCACCAGGGAAGACCTGAAGCTTTCTTT.

This clone was found a few times. The rearrangement joins TRBV19 to TRBJ2-2, with D unresolved. The germline V gene has CDR1 LNHDA and CDR2 SQIVND (reference sequence). The V gene lost 7 bases and the J gene lost 3 bases, with 6 bases spanning the gap. There are 12 residues in the CDR3. This CDR3 is CASMDDTGELFF. In DNA form, the CDR3 reads TGTGCCAGTATGGACGACACCGGGGAGCTGTTTTTT.

This clone was seen only a few times. The chain has TRBV7-9 and TRBJ2-7; D is unclear. Germline V CDR1 and CDR2: SEHNR, FQNEAQ (reference sequence). The CDR3 is made up of 13 amino acids. Trimming pared 1 base from V and 4 bases from J, leaving 8 bases between. This CDR3 is CASSLEAQYEQYF. CDR3 bases: TGTGCCAGCAGCTTAGAGGCCCAGTACGAGCAGTACTTC.

The chain recombines TRBV7-2 with TRBJ2-2, with D unresolved. Trimming pared 3 bases from V and 1 base from J, leaving 12 bases between. Germline V gene data show CDR1 as SGHTA and CDR2 as FQGNSA. This CDR3 comprises 16 residues. DNA of the CDR3: TGTGCCAGCAGCTTGGACGAAGACAAGAACACCGGGGAGCTGTTTTTT. As protein: CASSLDEDKNTGELFF.

This clone was found once. This chain uses TRBV9 with TRBJ1-1, with 7 bases lining up with TRBD1. The V gene's germline CDR1 is SGDLS and CDR2 YYNGEE. This CDR3 comprises 15 residues. Trimming removed 4 bases from V and 3 bases from J; junction bases left unmatched: 9. The CDR3 sequence is CASSTRGGWDTEAFF. The CDR3 coding sequence is TGTGCCAGCAGCACCCGAGGGGGCTGGGACACTGAAGCTTTCTTT. Complete variable domain (other parts from reference TRBV9 and TRBJ1-1): DSGVTQTPKHLITATGQRVTLRCSPRSGDLSVYWYQQSLDQGLQFLIQYYNGEERAKGNILERFSAQQFPDLHSELNLSSLELGDSALYFCASSTRGGWDTEAFFGQGTRLTVV.

This clone appeared a single time. J is TRBJ2-1 and V is TRBV7-2, with 10 positions matching TRBD2. The junction had 6 bases not matched to a gene; V was cut back by 5 bases and J by 8 bases. The CDR3 consists of 14 residues. In germline, CDR1 is SGHTA, CDR2 FQGNSA. The CDR3 DNA sequence: TGTGCCAGCAGCCCCACTAGCGGGGTGGATGAGCAGTTCTTC. The encoded protein is CASSPTSGVDEQFF.

The CDR3 region is CSVLAGPAGEQYF. Written as DNA, the CDR3 is TGCAGCGTTTTAGCGGGACCCGCCGGTGAGCAGTACTTC. The rearrangement uses TRBV29-1 and TRBJ2-7, with 8 bases that match TRBD2. The CDR3 length is 13 residues. The germline CDR1 and CDR2 sequences are SQVTM and ANQGSEA. J was trimmed by 7 bases and V by 5 bases; bases with no gene match: 10.

This chain joins TRBV7-6 and TRBJ2-1; the match to TRBD2 covers 7 bases. The CDR3 length is 15 residues. Germline loops: CDR1 SGHVS, CDR2 FNYEAQ. V lost 3 bases to trimming and J lost 9 bases; unmatched junction nucleotides: 11. The CDR3 DNA follows: TGTGCCAGCAGCTTGGGGAGGGGTGGGGGAAGTGAGCAGTTCTTC. It is translated as CASSLGRGGGSEQFF.

This clone was recorded at least ten times. The chain recombines TRBV19 with TRBJ1-2, with D unresolved. This CDR3 has 16 residues. Trimming shortened V by 8 bases and J by 3 bases, and 22 bases separated the two germline ends. Germline assignment: CDR1 LNHDA and CDR2 SQIVND (reference sequence). This CDR3 reads CASCPLRPSSDYGYTF. CDR3 sequence (DNA): TGTGCCAGTTGCCCCCTCCGGCCCTCTTCTGACTATGGCTACACCTTC.

This chain links TRBV28 with TRBJ2-5, with 7 bases lining up with TRBD1. The germline CDR1 and CDR2 sequences are MDHEN and SYDVKM. The CDR3 sequence is 13 residues long. Germline trimming cut 6 bases from V and 4 bases from J; bases unmatched to any gene: 5. This chain's CDR3 is CASRRGLRETQYF. The CDR3 nucleotides are TGTGCCAGCAGAAGGGGGCTACGAGAGACCCAGTACTTC.

The J gene is TRBJ2-5, the V gene TRBV21-1; TRBD2 is the table's D call and was not checked against the DNA. TRBV21-1 is described as a pseudogene. CDR3 size: 14 residues. For the CDR3, the DNA is TGTGCCAGCAGGAGCGGGGTTAATGGCGAGACCCAGTACTTC. It codes for CASRSGVNGETQYF.

This chain uses TRBV2 with TRBJ2-1; 8 positions agree with TRBD2. Looked up from germline, CDR1 is SNHLY and CDR2 is FYNNEI. The CDR3 runs 16 residues. J lost 4 bases, V lost 7 bases, and 12 bases had no gene match. The CDR3 spells CASTWDRRGGYNEQFF. DNA for the CDR3: TGTGCCAGCACCTGGGACCGCCGGGGGGGTTACAATGAGCAGTTCTTC.

The chain employs TRBV11-2 and TRBJ2-3; D is uncertain. Looked up from germline, CDR1 is SGHAT and CDR2 is FQNNGV. Trimming stripped 0 bases from V and 3 bases from J, with 7 bases between. The CDR3 is 14 residues long. The CDR3 is CASSLEVPTDTQYF. The DNA of the CDR3 is TGTGCCAGCAGCTTAGAAGTCCCAACAGATACGCAGTATTTT.

The count of this clone is one. CDR3 sequence (DNA): TGTGCCAGCAGCTTAGAAGCGGTGAGGCAGTTCTTC. Encoded protein: CASSLEAVRQFF. The chain joins TRBV11-1 to TRBJ2-1; possible D gene TRBD2, 5 bases. Germline lookup yields CDR1 SGHAT and CDR2 FQDESV (reference sequence). Trimming took 1 base from V and 12 from J, leaving 10 bases between them. CDR3 length: 12 residues.

The gene calls are TRBV2 and TRBJ2-3; 14 nucleotides align to TRBD2. Germline assignment: CDR1 SNHLY and CDR2 FYNNEI. V shed 10 bases and J 4 bases; nucleotides not matched to a gene: 7. The CDR3 contains 15 residues. The CDR3, as DNA: TGTGCCACGACGGGACTAGCGGGAGTGCCAGATACGCAGTATTTT. Its translation is CATTGLAGVPDTQYF.

The chain carries TRBV7-9 and TRBJ2-5; 8 bases line up with TRBD2. V gave up 3 bases and J gave up 0 bases; unmatched junction bases: 6. Germline CDR1 and CDR2: SEHNR and FQNEAQ (reference sequence). The length of the CDR3 is 16 residues. The CDR3 sequence is CASSFEPSGYQETQYF. For the CDR3, the DNA is TGTGCCAGCAGCTTCGAGCCTAGCGGGTACCAAGAGACCCAGTACTTC. Complete variable domain (other parts from reference TRBV7-9 and TRBJ2-5): DTGVSQNPRHKITKRGQNVTFRCDPISEHNRLYWYRQTLGQGPEFLTYFQNEAQLEKSRLLSDRFSAERPKGSFSTLEIQRTEQGDSAMYLCASSFEPSGYQETQYFGPGTRLLVL.

The V call is TRBV5-6, the J call TRBJ2-3, with 12 positions matching TRBD2. Germline V gene lookup returns CDR1 SGHDT and CDR2 YYEEEE. CDR3 length: 14 residues. V was clipped by 2 bases and J by 13 bases; unmatched bases: 8. CDR3 residues: CASSLVTSGRRKYF. Here the CDR3 DNA reads TGTGCCAGCAGCTTAGTCACTAGCGGGAGGCGAAAGTATTTT.

In this sample, this clone turned up a few times. The chain joins TRBV19 to TRBJ1-5; D might be TRBD1 (5 bases). Germline V gene sequence: CDR1 LNHDA, CDR2 SQIVND (reference sequence). The V end lost 5 bases, the J end lost 3 bases, and 14 bases lay between the germline ends. The CDR3 runs 15 residues. The DNA of the CDR3 is TGTGCCAGTAGTTTTTCAGGGCTGAACAATCAGCCCCAGCATTTT. It yields the protein CASSFSGLNNQPQHF.

The V gene is TRBV7-9, the J gene TRBJ2-7, with a possible D match to TRBD1 (6 bases). Germline V gene data show CDR1 as SEHNR and CDR2 as FQNEAQ (reference sequence). The V end was cut by 5 bases, the J end by 6 bases, with 14 bases between. The CDR3 runs 13 residues. The CDR3 reads CASSPGAWGEQYF. The CDR3 nucleotides are TGTGCCAGCAGCCCAGGGGCATGGGGCGAGCAGTACTTC.

This chain uses TRBV11-2 with TRBJ2-3, with D unresolved. The CDR3 runs to 16 residues. The germline V gene encodes CDR1 SGHAT and CDR2 FQNNGV. Trimming stripped 2 bases from V and 1 base from J, with 13 bases between. The CDR3 reads CASSLIFSHGTDTQYF. The CDR3 region has the DNA TGTGCCAGCAGCTTAATATTTTCCCACGGCACAGATACGCAGTATTTT.

The chain links TRBV4-1 to TRBJ2-1; the D gene is possibly TRBD2 (5 bases). The germline V gene encodes CDR1 MGHRA and CDR2 YSYEKL. The CDR3 contains 16 residues. The V gene lost 0 bases and the J gene lost 4 bases, with 13 bases spanning the gap. The CDR3 nucleotides are TGCGCCAGCAGCCAAGATAGGGCGGGCTTGTACAATGAGCAGTTCTTC. This translates into CASSQDRAGLYNEQFF.

This clone was observed a handful of times. The chain links TRBV6-6 to TRBJ2-1; TRBD2 aligns across 11 bases. Trimming cost V 6 bases and J 6 bases; bases outside gene matches: 4. Per germline, CDR1 MNHNY and CDR2 SVGAGI (reference sequence). CDR3 length: 14 residues. CDR3 residues: CASRLAGGSNEQFF. In nucleotides, the CDR3 is TGTGCCAGCAGGCTAGCGGGGGGCTCCAATGAGCAGTTCTTC.

This clone was seen only a few times. The V gene is TRBV27, the J gene TRBJ1-2, with D possibly matching TRBD1 (6 bases). The ends were cut back, 6 bases at V and 10 bases at J, with 15 bases in the middle. Germline assignment: CDR1 MNHEY and CDR2 SMNVEV (reference sequence). The CDR3 has 12 amino acids. The CDR3 loop reads CASRRTANDYTF. The CDR3 DNA reads as TGTGCCAGCAGGCGGACAGCGAATGACTACACCTTC.